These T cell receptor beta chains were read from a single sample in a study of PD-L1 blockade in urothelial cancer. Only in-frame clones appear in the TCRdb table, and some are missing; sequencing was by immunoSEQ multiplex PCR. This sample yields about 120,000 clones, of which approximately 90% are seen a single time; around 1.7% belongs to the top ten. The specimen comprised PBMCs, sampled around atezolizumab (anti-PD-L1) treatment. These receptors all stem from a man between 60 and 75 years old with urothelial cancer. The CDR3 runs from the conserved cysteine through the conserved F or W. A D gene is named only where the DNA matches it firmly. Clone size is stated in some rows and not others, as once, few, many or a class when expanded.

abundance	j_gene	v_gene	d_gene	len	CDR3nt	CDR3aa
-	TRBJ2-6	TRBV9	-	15	TGTGCCAGCAGCGGGCAGGGGACTGGGGCCAACGTCCTGACTTTC	CASSGQGTGANVLTF
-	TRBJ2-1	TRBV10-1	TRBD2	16	TGCGCCAGCTCTAGCGGTACACACAGCTCCTACAATGAGCAGTTCTTC	CASSSGTHSSYNEQFF
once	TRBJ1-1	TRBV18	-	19	TGTGCCAGCTCACCACAAACCTCAGTGGGATCAGGGGTGAACACTGAAGCTTTCTTT	CASSPQTSVGSGVNTEAFF
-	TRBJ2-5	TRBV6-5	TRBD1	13	TGTGCCAGCAGCCGGGACAGGGGGGAGACCCAGTACTTC	CASSRDRGETQYF
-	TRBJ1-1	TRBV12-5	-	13	TGTGCTAGTGGTTTGGTCTCGGGTGGTGAAGCTTTCTTT	CASGLVSGGEAFF
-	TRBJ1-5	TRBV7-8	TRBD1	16	TGTGCCAGCAGCCGTTCAGGGGGTATAAGCAATCAGCCCCAGCATTTT	CASSRSGGISNQPQHF
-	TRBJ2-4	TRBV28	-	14	TGTGCCAGCAGGTCTAGGGGAAGGGGAAACATTCAGTACTTC	CASRSRGRGNIQYF
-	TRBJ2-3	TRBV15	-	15	TGTGCCACCAGCAGAGATCTGGGGAATACAGGTACGCAGTATTTT	CATSRDLGNTGTQYF
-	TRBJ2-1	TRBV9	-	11	TGTGCCAGCAGCGTAAGCGGTGAGCAGTTCTTC	CASSVSGEQFF
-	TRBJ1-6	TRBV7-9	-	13	TGTGCCAGCAGCTTCGCCGGACAGAAACGATCCCACTTT	CASSFAGQKRSHF
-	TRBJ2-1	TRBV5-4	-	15	TGTGCCAGCAGCCCCCAAAGCCTACCCTACAATGAGCAGTTCTTC	CASSPQSLPYNEQFF
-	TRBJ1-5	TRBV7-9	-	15	TGTGCCAGCAGCTTAGGGGGGGTGAGCAATCAGCCCCAGCATTTT	CASSLGGVSNQPQHF
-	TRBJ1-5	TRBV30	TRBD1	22	TGTGCCTGGAGTGTAGATCGGCATCTAACCGGGACAGGGCGATATAGCAATCAGCCCCAGCATTTT	CAWSVDRHLTGTGRYSNQPQHF
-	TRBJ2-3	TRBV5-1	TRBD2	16	TGCGCCAGCAGCTTGGCCGCTAGCGGGAGCACAGATACGCAGTATTTT	CASSLAASGSTDTQYF
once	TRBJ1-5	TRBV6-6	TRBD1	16	TGTGCCAGCAGTTACGAGGGTCAGGGGGCAAATCAGCCCCAGCATTTT	CASSYEGQGANQPQHF
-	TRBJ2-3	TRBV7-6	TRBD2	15	TGTGCCAGCAGCTGGACTAGCGGGAGAAGAGATACGCAGTATTTT	CASSWTSGRRDTQYF
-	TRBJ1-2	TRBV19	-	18	TGTGCCAGTAGTATGGATTGGGGTGGGAGTATTGGGATCCGGGGCTACACCTTC	CASSMDWGGSIGIRGYTF
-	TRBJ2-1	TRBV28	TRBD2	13	TGTGCCAGCATCGGGGGGGCCTACAATGAGCAGTTCTTC	CASIGGAYNEQFF
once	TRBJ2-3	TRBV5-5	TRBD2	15	TGTGCCAGCAGCTCCCTAGCGGGAGGAACAGATACGCAGTATTTT	CASSSLAGGTDTQYF
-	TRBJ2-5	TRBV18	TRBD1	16	TGTGCCAGCTCACCACGATCAGGGGGCGGCGGAGAGACCCAGTACTTC	CASSPRSGGGGETQYF
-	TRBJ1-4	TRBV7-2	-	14	TGTGCCAGCAGCTCATCCCGCGCGGATGAAAAACTGTTTTTT	CASSSSRADEKLFF
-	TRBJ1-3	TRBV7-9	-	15	TGTGCCAGCAGTTTGAGGGCATTAGGTGGAAACACCATATATTTT	CASSLRALGGNTIYF
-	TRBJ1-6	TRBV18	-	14	TGTGCCAGCTCACCACTGGAGTATAATTCACCCCTCCACTTT	CASSPLEYNSPLHF
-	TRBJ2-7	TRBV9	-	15	TGTGCCAGCAGCGTAGAAGGAGGGGCTATGGACGAGCAGTACTTC	CASSVEGGAMDEQYF
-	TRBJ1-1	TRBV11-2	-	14	TGTGCCAGCAGCTTAATGGGGCTGAGTGGTGAAGCTTTCTTT	CASSLMGLSGEAFF
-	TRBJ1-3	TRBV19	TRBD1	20	TGTGCCAGTAGGTCCGGGCCTTGGGACAGGTTCAGATCTACTGGAAACACCATATATTTT	CASRSGPWDRFRSTGNTIYF
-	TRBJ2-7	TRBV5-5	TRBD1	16	TGTGCCAGCAGCTTGGGGTCGGGACAGTTGGGGTACGAGCAGTACTTC	CASSLGSGQLGYEQYF
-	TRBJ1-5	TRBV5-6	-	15	TGTGCCAGCAGCGTAGACAGAGCTTACAATCAGCCCCAGCATTTT	CASSVDRAYNQPQHF
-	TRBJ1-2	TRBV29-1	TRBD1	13	TGCAGCGTTGGGGGACAGCTCAACTATGGCTACACCTTC	CSVGGQLNYGYTF
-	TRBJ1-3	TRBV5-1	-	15	TGCGCCAGCAGCTTGGCCCCACAAGCTGGAAACACCATATATTTT	CASSLAPQAGNTIYF
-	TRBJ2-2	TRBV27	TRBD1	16	TGTGCCAGCAGTCCCGGACAGGGTAGAGGCACCGGGGAGCTGTTTTTT	CASSPGQGRGTGELFF
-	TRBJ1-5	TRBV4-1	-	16	TGCGCCAGCAGCCAAGAATCCGTGTATAGCAATCAGCCCCAGCATTTT	CASSQESVYSNQPQHF
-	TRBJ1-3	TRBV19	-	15	TGTGCCAGTAGTATAGGCGGTGCAGCTGGAAACACCATATATTTT	CASSIGGAAGNTIYF